This T cell receptor (beta chain) was found in a study of blood T cell repertoires in COVID-19. On the study more broadly: Acute-phase and convalescent COVID-19 samples originated in the United States, Italy and Spain. Sources were T cells, B-cell-depleted T cells, or PBMCs; the material itself was cDNA or gDNA.

Original data processing: Estimated nucleated cell counts came from reference gene primer amplification. The table came from immunoSEQ multiplex PCR; TCRdb's copy has only in-frame clones and leaves some out. V and J calls plus clone size are reproduced from that table; the DNA served to infer D and trimming. In the table there are approximately 150,000 clones, roughly 89% of which are singletons. The CDR3 is 14 residues long. Germline CDR1 is SGHRS and CDR2 is YFSETQ. V lost 4 bases and J 4 bases, leaving 9 bases between the germline ends. Material for sequencing was peripheral blood. The TCR comes from a woman in her fifties or sixties with acute or convalescent COVID-19. The V gene is TRBV5-1, the J gene TRBJ1-6; maybe TRBD1 (6 bases). The DNA for the CDR3 is TGCGCCAGCAGCCCGGACAGTTATAATTCACCCCTCCACTTT. This encodes CASSPDSYNSPLHF.